Following are 27 T cell receptor beta chains from one sample sequenced in a study of PD-1 blockade in classical Hodgkin lymphoma (dated by TCRdb to the early 2020s). The sample's time point label, in plain terms: cycle 1 day 1 (C1D1), immediately before nivolumab initiation. Relapse after autologous stem cell transplantation had occurred in all trial patients, and cohorts A, B and C were distinguished by prior brentuximab vedotin exposure. The library was obtained by the immunoSEQ multiplex PCR assay. TCRdb carries this immuneACCESS record with in-frame sequences only. Its versions omit some clonotypes, under half of them owing to an unresolved V gene in the studies checked, with the rest unexplained. In this sample the table shows about 9,900 clones, 92% of which occur a single time. The ten largest clonotypes hold approximately 14% of the sample. The sample was peripheral blood mononuclear cells (PBMCs), taken at baseline. The receptor set was obtained from a human donor with classical Hodgkin lymphoma.

The rearrangement links TRBV18 to TRBJ2-3, with 14 bases matching TRBD2. The CDR3 contains 17 residues. CDR1 and CDR2 (germline): KGHSH, LQKENI. The V and J ends lost 3 bases and 5 bases, in that order; junction bases with no gene match: 7. CDR3 sequence reads: CASSPLTSGRAGDTQYF. In nucleotides, the CDR3 is TGTGCCAGCTCACCCCTGACTAGCGGGAGGGCCGGAGATACGCAGTATTTT.

The rearrangement joins TRBV25-1 to TRBJ2-3; D may be TRBD1 (5 bases). Germline CDR1 reads MGHDK; CDR2 reads SYGVNS. This CDR3 region has 13 residues. The germline V and J ends were trimmed by 5 bases and 4 bases, with 10 bases remaining between them. This chain's CDR3 is CASSSRVSDTQYF. CDR3 nucleotide sequence: TGTGCCAGCAGTTCCAGGGTTTCAGATACGCAGTATTTT.

The CDR3 protein is CASSQARDAGSYEQYF. The CDR3 nucleotides read TGCGCCAGCAGCCAAGCACGGGACGCAGGCTCCTACGAGCAGTACTTC. This chain connects TRBV4-1 to TRBJ2-7; either TRBD1 or TRBD2 may supply D (5 bases each). Trimming took 1 base from V and 0 from J, leaving 13 bases between them. This CDR3 has 16 amino acids. In germline, CDR1 is MGHRA, CDR2 YSYEKL.

Points on this clone: This sample includes further DNA sequences coding for the same CDR3. The J gene is TRBJ1-4, the V gene TRBV21-1; TRBD1 was called by the table and not checked on the DNA. TRBV21-1 is reported as a pseudogene. The CDR3 sequence is 16 residues long. CDR3 DNA: TGTGCCAGCAGCCCCCAACCGACAGGCGGCGATGAAAAACTGTTTTTT. Amino acids: CASSPQPTGGDEKLFF.

This chain uses TRBV11-2 with TRBJ1-2; the D gene is possibly TRBD1 (5 bases). Germline-derived CDR1 and CDR2 are SGHAT and FQNNGV. This CDR3 has 15 residues. V dropped 5 bases and J dropped 2 bases, with 15 bases sitting between them. The CDR3 DNA reads as TGTGCCAGCAGCCATCCAGGGTCAGGGAACTATGGCTACACCTTC. Translation: CASSHPGSGNYGYTF.

J is TRBJ2-7 and V is TRBV5-4, with 11 nucleotides matching TRBD2. The CDR3 runs to 17 residues. Losses at the gene ends were 4 bases for V and 0 bases for J; bases not matched to a gene: 9. CDR1 is SGHNT and CDR2 is YYREEE in the germline V gene (reference sequence). CDR3 region: CASSPGGTSGHSYEQYF. Here the CDR3 DNA reads TGTGCCAGCAGCCCGGGTGGGACTAGCGGCCACTCCTACGAGCAGTACTTC.

The J gene is TRBJ1-4, the V gene TRBV7-2, with 7 positions matching TRBD1. V shed 5 bases, J shed 0 bases, and the junction held 3 bases outside the gene matches. This CDR3 has 15 residues. The germline CDR1 and CDR2 sequences are SGHTA and FQGNSA. The CDR3 coding sequence is TGTGCCAGCAGCCTACAGGGGTCAACTAATGAAAAACTGTTTTTT. Residues: CASSLQGSTNEKLFF.

CDR3 region: CASSLWGTSGSYEQYF. CDR3 nucleotide sequence: TGTGCCAGCAGCTTGTGGGGGACTAGCGGCTCCTACGAGCAGTACTTC. The V call is TRBV7-9, the J call TRBJ2-7; TRBD2 agrees at 11 bases. Per the germline V gene, CDR1 is SEHNR and CDR2 is FQNEAQ (reference sequence). The length of the CDR3 is 16 residues. Germline trimming cut 3 bases from V and 0 bases from J; bases unmatched to any gene: 4.

This chain joins TRBV7-9 and TRBJ2-7; unclear D gene. The germline V and J ends were trimmed by 3 bases and 6 bases, with 3 bases remaining between them. The germline gives CDR1 SEHNR, CDR2 FQNEAQ (reference sequence). This CDR3 is built from 10 residues. The CDR3: CASSLGEQYF. The CDR3 nucleotides read TGTGCCAGCAGCTTGGGCGAGCAGTACTTC. The full variable domain, in which reference TRBV7-9 and TRBJ2-7 provide the parts outside the CDR3, is DTGVSQNPRHKITKRGQNVTFRCDPISEHNRLYWYRQTLGQGPEFLTYFQNEAQLEKSRLLSDRFSAERPKGSFSTLEIQRTEQGDSAMYLCASSLGEQYFGPGTRLTVT.

The chain couples TRBV18 to TRBJ2-1; 7 bases fit TRBD1. CDR3 length equals 16 residues. V was pared by 4 bases and J by 4 bases, with 10 bases of the junction left unmatched. Germline assignment: CDR1 KGHSH and CDR2 LQKENI. CDR3 in amino acids: CASSRSTLGQYNEQFF. For the CDR3, the DNA is TGTGCCAGCTCACGTAGCACACTGGGACAGTACAATGAGCAGTTCTTC.

The chain recombines TRBV27 with TRBJ1-2; maybe TRBD1 (5 bases). The ends were cut back, 5 bases at V and 0 bases at J, with 16 bases in the middle. The CDR3 spans 16 residues. The V gene's germline CDR1 is MNHEY and CDR2 SMNVEV (reference sequence). CDR3 DNA sequence: TGTGCCAGCAGTGAGACAGTGAATTCTGCTAACTATGGCTACACCTTC. Amino acids: CASSETVNSANYGYTF.

This clone was seen just once. This rearrangement joins TRBV6-9 to TRBJ1-2; the D gene is possibly TRBD1 (5 bases). The CDR3 is 15 amino acids. Germline V gene lookup returns CDR1 MNHGY and CDR2 SVAAGI. V was trimmed by 8 bases and J by 0 bases, leaving 16 bases between them. CDR3 protein: CASWTLERANYGYTF. CDR3 nucleotide sequence: TGTGCCAGCTGGACACTAGAAAGGGCTAACTATGGCTACACCTTC.

This chain uses TRBV6-5 with TRBJ1-2; no clear D. The CDR3 extends over 14 amino acids. Germline V CDR1 and CDR2: MNHEY, SVGAGI. Trimming took 0 bases from V and 0 from J, leaving 5 bases between them. This CDR3 reads CASSYSIANYGYTF. The CDR3 DNA sequence: TGTGCCAGCAGTTACTCGATAGCTAACTATGGCTACACCTTC.

V is TRBV6-1 and J is TRBJ2-3, with D tentatively TRBD2 (6 bases). The germline V gene encodes CDR1 MNHNS and CDR2 SASEGT. The V end was cut by 7 bases, the J end by 2 bases, with 10 bases between. CDR3 length equals 13 residues. The CDR3 sequence: CASKASDTDTQYF. The CDR3, as DNA: TGTGCCAGCAAGGCTAGCGACACAGATACGCAGTATTTT.

The V gene is TRBV27, the J gene TRBJ1-5; 8 bases fit TRBD1. The CDR3 extends over 15 amino acids. The trim removed 6 bases at V and 7 bases at J, leaving 11 bases unmatched. CDR1 and CDR2 (germline): MNHEY, SMNVEV (reference sequence). CDR3 residues: CASRGLETGAQPQHF. The CDR3, as DNA: TGTGCCAGCAGGGGATTGGAGACAGGGGCGCAGCCCCAGCATTTT.

The chain is built from TRBV4-1 and TRBJ2-1, with 7 bases identical to TRBD2. Germline V gene lookup returns CDR1 MGHRA and CDR2 YSYEKL. The CDR3 contains 17 residues. V was pared by 4 bases and J by 0 bases, with 9 bases of the junction left unmatched. This CDR3 reads CASSRSDWGGSYNEQFF. The CDR3 nucleotides read TGCGCCAGCAGCCGATCCGACTGGGGGGGCTCCTACAATGAGCAGTTCTTC.

The count of this clone is one. V usage is TRBV7-3 and J usage is TRBJ2-7; 8 bases are a match to TRBD2. The germline V gene encodes CDR1 SGHTA and CDR2 FQGTGA. CDR3 length: 13 residues. V trimming: 5 bases; J trimming: 6 bases; junction bases outside the gene matches: 6. The CDR3 here is CASSSRTSSEQYF. CDR3 DNA: TGTGCCAGCAGCAGCAGGACTAGCAGCGAGCAGTACTTC.

About this clone itself: The same CDR3 arises from other DNA sequences in this sample as well. This chain uses TRBV7-9 with TRBJ1-1; TRBD1 is a possible D gene (5 bases). The germline V gene has CDR1 SEHNR and CDR2 FQNEAQ (reference sequence). The CDR3 contains 15 residues. V lost 5 bases and J 6 bases, leaving 19 bases between the germline ends. The CDR3 here is CASSLGGSGLAEAFF. CDR3 nucleotides: TGTGCCAGCAGCCTTGGAGGGTCGGGACTCGCTGAAGCTTTCTTT.

V usage is TRBV6-4 and J usage is TRBJ2-2; 8 positions match TRBD1. The CDR3 extends over 15 amino acids. Trimming at V came to 2 bases and at J to 1 base, leaving 0 bases not matched to a gene. Looked up from germline, CDR1 is MRHNA and CDR2 is SNTAGT. The CDR3 bases are TGTGCCAGCAGTGACGGGACAGGGAACACCGGGGAGCTGTTTTTT. This translates into CASSDGTGNTGELFF.

The chain employs TRBV4-1 and TRBJ1-5, with 8 bases that match TRBD1. J lost 6 bases, V lost 0 bases, and 10 bases had no gene match. Germline V gene lookup returns CDR1 MGHRA and CDR2 YSYEKL. This CDR3 has 17 residues. Here the CDR3 DNA reads TGCGCCAGCAGCCAAGATCTAAAACCAGGGGGCGGTCAGCCCCAGCATTTT. Translation: CASSQDLKPGGGQPQHF.

The chain employs TRBV4-2 and TRBJ2-7; D not certain. The germline gives CDR1 LGHNA, CDR2 YNFKEQ. V lost 4 bases and J 0 bases, leaving 10 bases between the germline ends. There are 14 residues in the CDR3. The chain's CDR3 is CASSRDQYSYEQYF. CDR3 sequence (DNA): TGTGCCAGCAGCCGAGACCAATACTCCTACGAGCAGTACTTC.

This sequence joins TRBV5-4 and TRBJ2-7; D might be TRBD1 (6 bases). The CDR3 is 14 amino acids. The germline V gene has CDR1 SGHNT and CDR2 YYREEE (reference sequence). The ends were cut back, 7 bases at V and 1 base at J, with 15 bases in the middle. CDR3 sequence reads: CASGNRETSYEQYF. The CDR3, as DNA: TGTGCCAGCGGGAACAGGGAGACATCCTACGAGCAGTACTTC. Looking up the rest from reference TRBV5-4 and TRBJ2-7 gives the full variable domain: ETGVTQSPTHLIKTRGQQVTLRCSSQSGHNTVSWYQQALGQGPQFIFQYYREEENGRGNFPPRFSGLQFPNYSSELNVNALELDDSALYLCASGNRETSYEQYFGPGTRLTVT.

The V call is TRBV5-1, the J call TRBJ2-1; TRBD1 matches 7 bases. The CDR3 spans 16 residues. The germline gives CDR1 SGHRS, CDR2 YFSETQ. The V gene end was trimmed by 5 bases and the J gene end by 6 bases; junction bases not matched to a gene: 14. This CDR3 is CASRTQNRGRANEQFF. CDR3 DNA: TGCGCCAGCAGAACACAAAACAGGGGTAGGGCCAATGAGCAGTTCTTC.

The genes are TRBV28 and TRBJ2-3; tentatively, D is TRBD1 (6 bases). Germline V gives CDR1 MDHEN, CDR2 SYDVKM. The CDR3 length is 15 residues. V lost 6 bases and J 0 bases, leaving 13 bases between the germline ends. CDR3 nucleotides: TGTGCCAGCAGCCTCAGGGGTAGGAGCACAGATACGCAGTATTTT. Amino acid sequence: CASSLRGRSTDTQYF.

This sequence joins TRBV28 and TRBJ2-7, with TRBD1 identical over 8 bases. This CDR3 is built from 14 residues. Per germline, CDR1 MDHEN and CDR2 SYDVKM. V was clipped by 5 bases and J by 2 bases; unmatched bases: 5. The CDR3 protein is CASSQQGEAYEQYF. In DNA, the CDR3 is TGTGCCAGCAGTCAACAGGGGGAAGCCTACGAGCAGTACTTC.

This clone was counted a single time. The genes are TRBV6-4 and TRBJ2-1; 9 nucleotides agree with TRBD2. With V trimmed by 3 bases and J by 10 bases, 10 bases remained unmatched. This CDR3 has 15 amino acids. Germline CDR1 and CDR2: MRHNA and SNTAGT. CDR3 residues: CASSEVAGGGLEQFF. CDR3 bases: TGTGCCAGCAGTGAAGTGGCGGGAGGGGGATTGGAGCAGTTCTTC.

J is TRBJ2-7 and V is TRBV6-5; TRBD1 matches at 8 bases. This CDR3 contains 15 residues. The V segment lost 4 bases and the J segment 4 bases; nucleotides outside the gene matches: 9. Germline lookup yields CDR1 MNHEY and CDR2 SVGAGI. The DNA of the CDR3 is TGTGCCAGCAGTTCCCCCTCCCGACAGGGGTACGAGCAGTACTTC. It translates to CASSSPSRQGYEQYF.